This T cell receptor beta chain originates from a study of cytomegalovirus exposure and HLA in healthy donors. Study-wide results and caveats: According to reports, the classifier identified cytomegalovirus status with high specificity and sensitivity. Cytomegalovirus-associated TCR beta chains were listed, numbering 150 to 200. Of the V segments, some could not be distinguished, including TRBV6-2 and TRBV6-3, and were excluded.

Both 60 Vbeta primers and 13 Jbeta primers went into the PCR. Libraries were prepared by immunoSEQ multiplex PCR; TCRdb keeps only in-frame clonotypes and omits some of them. Found here are roughly 170,000 clones, roughly 88% of them singletons; the top ten hold approximately 1.2%. To note about this clone: Its antigen is still unknown.

The CDR3 is made up of 13 amino acids. Germline CDR1 and CDR2: MDHEN and SYDVKM. This clonotype was obtained from a girl aged 2-9 years in good health and CMV-seropositive. Sample: PBMCs. The rearrangement uses TRBV28 and TRBJ2-5, with a tentative D call TRBD1 (5 bases). The J call could be wrong; TRBJ2-7 is a better fit for the DNA end. This chain's CDR3 is CASNPDTPNEQYF. The DNA of the CDR3 is TGTGCCAGCAACCCGGACACCCCCAACGAGCAGTACTTC.